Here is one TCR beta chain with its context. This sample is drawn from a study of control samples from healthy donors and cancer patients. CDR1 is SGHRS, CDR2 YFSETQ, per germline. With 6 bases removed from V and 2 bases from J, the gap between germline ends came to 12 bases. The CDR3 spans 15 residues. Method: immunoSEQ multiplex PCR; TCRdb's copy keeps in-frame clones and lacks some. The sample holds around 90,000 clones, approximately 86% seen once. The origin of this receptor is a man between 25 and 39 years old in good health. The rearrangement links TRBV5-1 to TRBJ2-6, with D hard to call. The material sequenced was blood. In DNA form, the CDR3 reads TGCGCCAGCAAAAGGCGGTCGCCTGGGGCCAACGTCCTGACTTTC. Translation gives CASKRRSPGANVLTF.